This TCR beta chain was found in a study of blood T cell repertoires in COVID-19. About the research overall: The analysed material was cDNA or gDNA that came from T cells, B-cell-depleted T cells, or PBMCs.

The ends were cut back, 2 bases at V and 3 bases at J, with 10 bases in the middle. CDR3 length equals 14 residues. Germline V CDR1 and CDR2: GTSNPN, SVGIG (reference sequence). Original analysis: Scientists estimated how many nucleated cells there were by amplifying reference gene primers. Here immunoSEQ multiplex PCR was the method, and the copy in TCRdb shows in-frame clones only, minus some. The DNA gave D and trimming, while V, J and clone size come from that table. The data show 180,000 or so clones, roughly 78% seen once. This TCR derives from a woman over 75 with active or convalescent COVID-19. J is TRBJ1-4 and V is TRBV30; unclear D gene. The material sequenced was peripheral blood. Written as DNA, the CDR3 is TGTGCCTGGAGTCACGGGTCCCCTAATGAAAAACTGTTTTTT. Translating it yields CAWSHGSPNEKLFF.